This TCR beta chain is from a study of response to subunit inactivated influenza vaccine. There are 13 residues in the CDR3. Losses at the gene ends were 1 base for V and 9 bases for J; bases not matched to a gene: 4. Germline CDR1 is SGHRS and CDR2 is YFSETQ. Findings of the study overall: Seasonal influenza vaccination, on each occasion, was suggested by the authors to recruit few new T cells.

TCRdb re-analysed the RT-PCR reads in MiXCR, keeping a single row per CDR3 protein. The table includes hundreds of thousands of distinct CDR3 sequences, about 18% detected once. This clonotype was seen a handful of times. Its antigen remains unidentified. The sequence came from a middle-aged man who received an inactivated influenza vaccine. The chain links TRBV5-1 to TRBJ2-1, with 7 bases fitting TRBD2. This specimen was PBMCs from blood, taken roughly 5 days after vaccination. Here the CDR3 DNA reads TGCGCCAGCAGCTTGCGGGGAGGGCTTGAGCAGTTCTTC. Its protein product is CASSLRGGLEQFF.